The 15 T cell receptor beta chains below were found in one sample sequenced in a study of shared clonotypes between healthy human individuals. TCRdb's table, derived via immunoSEQ multiplex PCR, lists solely in-frame clones and lacks some. Seen here are roughly 2.2 million clones, roughly 92% observed once, and the top ten hold about 0.36%. Input material: naive CD4+ T cells from PBMCs. Subset specified: CD45RA+ positively selected. These receptors originate from a man younger than 35 in good health. Some clones in this sample may be carry-over from other donors' samples.

The chain employs TRBV30 and TRBJ2-2; D not certain. The germline gives CDR1 GTSNPN, CDR2 SVGIG (reference sequence). V dropped 5 bases and J dropped 6 bases, with 13 bases sitting between them. This CDR3 region has 13 residues. For the CDR3, the DNA is TGTGCCTGGCAGGAGTTGCGGCCCGGGGAGCTGTTTTTT. Protein: CAWQELRPGELFF.

On this clone itself: In the same sample, other DNA sequences code for this CDR3. The CDR3 DNA reads as TGCGCCAGCAGCCCCGACAGTCCGAATCAGCCCCAGCATTTT. This encodes CASSPDSPNQPQHF. V usage is TRBV5-1 and J usage is TRBJ1-5; D might be TRBD1 (5 bases). The length of the CDR3 is 14 residues. V dropped 4 bases and J dropped 4 bases, with 12 bases sitting between them. In germline, CDR1 is SGHRS, CDR2 YFSETQ.

This rearrangement joins TRBV6-5 to TRBJ2-2; possible D gene TRBD2, 6 bases. The CDR3 has 15 residues. CDR1 is MNHEY and CDR2 is SVGAGI in the germline V gene. The V and J ends lost 8 bases and 3 bases respectively, with 16 bases between them. The DNA for the CDR3 is TGTGCCAGCTGTCGGGGGAGCGCACACACCGGGGAGCTGTTTTTT. Its translation is CASCRGSAHTGELFF.

The V call is TRBV5-1, the J call TRBJ2-2, with 7 bases aligning to TRBD2. The CDR3 is made up of 16 amino acids. V lost 4 bases to trimming and J lost 6 bases; unmatched junction nucleotides: 12. Germline loops: CDR1 SGHRS, CDR2 YFSETQ. CDR3 amino acids: CASSIGLDLRAGELFF. CDR3 DNA: TGCGCCAGCAGCATCGGACTAGACTTACGGGCCGGGGAGCTGTTTTTT.

This chain uses TRBV10-3 with TRBJ2-1; 7 bases agree with TRBD2. In germline, CDR1 is ENHRY, CDR2 SYGVKD. CDR3 size: 14 residues. V lost 5 bases, J lost 4 bases, and 5 bases stayed unmatched. CDR3 region: CAISLAEPYNEQFF. CDR3 bases: TGTGCCATCAGTCTAGCGGAGCCTTACAATGAGCAGTTCTTC.

The chain combines TRBV7-6 with TRBJ2-7; D may match TRBD1 or TRBD2 (5 bases each). Trimming took off 5 bases at V and 2 bases at J, with 10 bases between the two ends. The CDR3 has 13 residues. In germline, CDR1 is SGHVS, CDR2 FNYEAQ. The CDR3 loop is CASSPLGAYEQYF. CDR3 nucleotides: TGTGCCAGCAGCCCCCTGGGGGCCTACGAGCAGTACTTC.

This chain uses TRBV5-1 with TRBJ2-2; 7 nucleotides agree with TRBD1. The germline CDR1 and CDR2 sequences are SGHRS and YFSETQ. With 4 bases clipped from V and 5 bases from J, the junction kept 8 bases outside the gene matches. CDR3 size: 15 residues. The DNA of the CDR3 is TGCGCCAGCAGCACTCAGGGGGATAAAACCGGGGAGCTGTTTTTT. This gives the protein CASSTQGDKTGELFF.

This sequence joins TRBV6-1 and TRBJ2-7; either TRBD1 or TRBD2 may supply D (5 bases each). Germline-derived CDR1 and CDR2 are MNHNS and SASEGT. CDR3 length equals 15 residues. Trimming stripped 0 bases from V and 2 bases from J, with 11 bases between. In nucleotides, the CDR3 is TGTGCCAGCAGTGAAGCTGGGGGAAGGGCCTACGAGCAGTACTTC. Protein product: CASSEAGGRAYEQYF.

The chain employs TRBV14 and TRBJ1-4; no clear D gene. From germline, CDR1 is SGHDN and CDR2 FVKESK. The CDR3 extends over 15 amino acids. V lost 1 base, J lost 5 bases, and 11 bases lay in between. The CDR3 DNA reads TGTGCCAGCAGCCAAGCAACCACTCAGAATGAAAAACTGTTTTTT. It is translated as CASSQATTQNEKLFF. Variable domain in full (rest from reference TRBV14 and TRBJ1-4): EAGVTQFPSHSVIEKGQTVTLRCDPISGHDNLYWYRRVMGKEIKFLLHFVKESKQDESGMPNNRFLAERTGGTYSTLKVQPAELEDSGVYFCASSQATTQNEKLFFGSGTQLSVL.

This chain links TRBV5-1 with TRBJ1-1; 9 nucleotides line up with TRBD1. This CDR3 region has 14 residues. Trimming cost V 0 bases and J 4 bases; bases outside gene matches: 1. Germline CDR1 reads SGHRS; CDR2 reads YFSETQ. CDR3 sequence reads: CASSLVTGGTEAFF. The DNA for the CDR3 is TGCGCCAGCAGCTTGGTGACAGGGGGCACTGAAGCTTTCTTT.

This clone showed up just a few times. Other DNA sequences in the same sample also yield this CDR3. The chain couples TRBV28 to TRBJ1-4; D is unresolved. Germline V CDR1 and CDR2: MDHEN, SYDVKM. This CDR3 has 12 residues. The V and J ends lost 4 bases and 5 bases respectively, with 5 bases between them. The CDR3 here is CASSSVNEKLFF. DNA for the CDR3: TGTGCCAGCAGTTCTGTAAATGAAAAACTGTTTTTT.

In the case of this clone: Other DNA sequences from this sample encode an identical CDR3 as well. CDR3 DNA: TGTGCCAGCAGTTACTCGGGGTTGGACACTGAAGCTTTCTTT. Protein sequence: CASSYSGLDTEAFF. The chain employs TRBV6-5 and TRBJ1-1; D not certain. V lost 0 bases and J lost 3, with 8 bases in between. The CDR3 spans 14 residues. CDR1 is MNHEY and CDR2 is SVGAGI in the germline V gene.

The rearrangement links TRBV7-3 to TRBJ2-2; D unclear. The germline CDR1 and CDR2 sequences are SGHTA and FQGTGA. V lost 0 bases and J 6 bases, leaving 14 bases between the germline ends. The CDR3 is 16 residues long. The CDR3 DNA reads as TGTGCCAGCAGCTTAACGTCTAATAGCTACGCCGGGGAGCTGTTTTTT. The encoded protein is CASSLTSNSYAGELFF.

The genes are TRBV7-2 and TRBJ1-6; 8 bases map to TRBD1. Germline CDR1 and CDR2: SGHTA and FQGNSA. The CDR3 is 14 residues long. Losses at the gene ends were 5 bases for V and 10 bases for J; bases not matched to a gene: 7. The CDR3 coding sequence is TGTGCCAGCAGCCCGGACAGGGTAGGGTCACCCCTCCACTTT. Residues: CASSPDRVGSPLHF. The full variable domain, its missing parts supplied by reference TRBV7-2 and TRBJ1-6, is GAGVSQSPSNKVTEKGKDVELRCDPISGHTALYWYRQSLGQGLEFLIYFQGNSAPDKSGLPSDRFSAERTGGSVSTLTIQRTQQEDSAVYLCASSPDRVGSPLHFGNGTRLTVT.

Points on this clone: Different DNA sequences within this sample yield the same CDR3. This rearrangement joins TRBV28 to TRBJ1-2; D is unresolved. CDR1 MDHEN and CDR2 SYDVKM come from the germline V gene. Trimming pared 2 bases from V and 5 bases from J, leaving 6 bases between. The CDR3 has 12 amino acids. The CDR3 region has the DNA TGTGCCAGCAGTTTAGGGCTTTATGGCTACACCTTC. It yields the protein CASSLGLYGYTF.